The rows below give T cell receptor beta chains drawn from one sample of a study of T cells in Graves' hyperthyroidism and ophthalmopathy. TCRdb processed the multiplex PCR reads anew with MiXCR; each CDR3 protein has one entry. The repertoire has 340,000 or so distinct CDR3 sequences, 21% of them found once; the top ten carry around half. Sequenced: blood. These receptors were collected from a woman in her forties or fifties with Graves' hyperthyroidism. Both conserved end residues are part of each CDR3. The D gene is left open where the match is weak. The size entry is marked missing in some rows and otherwise reads once, few, many or a size class.

d_call clone_size j_call v_call cdr3_nt cdr3_aa
TRBD1 many TRBJ2-1 TRBV20-1 TGCAGTGCTTATGACAGGGTTTCGGGCAATGAGCAGTTCTTC CSAYDRVSGNEQFF
. . TRBJ1-5 TRBV10-3 TGTGCCATCAGTGAAGAAAGGGGACATCAGCCCCAGCATTTT CAISEERGHQPQHF
TRBD1 few TRBJ1-6 TRBV20-1 TGCAGTGCTAGGACCCGGGACAGCAGCTTTAATTCACCCCTCCACTTT CSARTRDSSFNSPLHF
. few TRBJ2-1 TRBV5-1 TGCGCCAGCAGGAGGGACTACAATGAGCAGTTCTTC CASRRDYNEQFF
. . TRBJ2-2 TRBV30 TGTGCCTATCGAAGGGTCTCCTTTGCCGGGGAGCTGTTTTTT CAYRRVSFAGELFF
. many TRBJ1-5 TRBV2 TGTGCCAGCAGTCAAAGCGGTTATAGCAATCAGCCCCAGCATTTT CASSQSGYSNQPQHF
TRBD1 . TRBJ2-1 TRBV6-2/TRBV6-3 TGTGCCAGCAGTTACGGACAGGGCTTAGGGGACGATGAGCAGTTCTTC CASSYGQGLGDDEQFF
TRBD2 . TRBJ2-5 TRBV12-5 TGTGCTAGTGGCCCGGGTCGGCTAGCGGGGGGGCAAGAGACCCAGTACTTC CASGPGRLAGGQETQYF
. many TRBJ2-3 TRBV20-1 TGCAGTGCTAGAGATAGGGGGGGCAGCACAGATACGCAGTATTTT CSARDRGGSTDTQYF
TRBD1 many TRBJ2-5 TRBV27 TGTGCCACCCAAGGACAGGGATCGGGCGAGGAGACCCAGTACTTC CATQGQGSGEETQYF
. few TRBJ1-3 TRBV6-5 TGTGCCAGCAGTTCCGACAGGATCTCTGGAAACACCATATATTTT CASSSDRISGNTIYF
. many TRBJ2-3 TRBV6-2/TRBV6-3 TGTGCCAGCAGCTTTCTAGCGCGGAGCACAGATACGCAGTATTTT CASSFLARSTDTQYF
. . TRBJ2-6 TRBV14 TGTGCCAGCAGCTTGAGGTCGGGGGCTGGGGCCAACGTCCTGACTTTC CASSLRSGAGANVLTF
. many TRBJ2-7 TRBV11-2 TGTGCCAGCAGCTTAGCGTCCTACGAGCAGTACTTC CASSLASYEQYF
. many TRBJ1-4 TRBV2 TGTGCCAGCAGTTGGCGGCCAACCGGGGAAAAACTGTTTTTT CASSWRPTGEKLFF
. few TRBJ1-2 TRBV20-1 TGCAGTGCTTCCCGGATTGATGATAACTATGGCTACACCTTC CSASRIDDNYGYTF
TRBD2 many TRBJ2-5 TRBV7-9 TGTGCCAGCAGCCCCGGGGGGGCCGCAGAGACCCAGTACTTC CASSPGGAAETQYF
TRBD2 . TRBJ2-3 TRBV6-2/TRBV6-3 TGTGCCAGCAGCGGACTAGGAGGCCCCACGCAGTATTTT CASSGLGGPTQYF
. many TRBJ2-7 TRBV20-1 TGCAGTGCTGGATACAGGGCCGGGGACGAGCAGTACTTC CSAGYRAGDEQYF
. once TRBJ1-3 TRBV19 TGTGCCAGTAGTATCTACAGGACTGGAAACACCATATATTTT CASSIYRTGNTIYF
. few TRBJ2-1 TRBV12-3/TRBV12-4 TGTGCCAGCAGTCTCCGGGACGCTTCTGAGCAGTTCTTC CASSLRDASEQFF
. many TRBJ2-7 TRBV3-1 TGTGCCAGCAGCCGGGACTTTGGGGAGCAGTACTTC CASSRDFGEQYF
. few TRBJ2-3 TRBV7-9 TGTGCCAGCAGCCCCAGCGAGGGCGGAGACACAGATACGCAGTATTTT CASSPSEGGDTDTQYF
. . TRBJ1-4 TRBV12-3/TRBV12-4 TGTGCCAGCAGGCCCGGGACTACTAATGAAAAACTGTTTTTT CASRPGTTNEKLFF
. few TRBJ1-5 TRBV6-9 TGTGCCAGCAGTTATTGTCAGGTCCATCAGCCCCAGCATTTT CASSYCQVHQPQHF
TRBD2 . TRBJ2-7 TRBV7-3 TGTGCCAGCAGCTTATGGTCCCCTAGCGGGGGCTCCTACGAGCAGTACTTC CASSLWSPSGGSYEQYF
. few TRBJ1-1 TRBV20-1 TGCAGTGCTATTCCCGTCCCGAACACTGAAGCTTTCTTT CSAIPVPNTEAFF
. many TRBJ2-2 TRBV11-2 TGTGCCAGCAGCCGGGACGGGACAATCACCGGGGAGCTGTTTTTT CASSRDGTITGELFF
TRBD2 once TRBJ2-1 TRBV10-3 TGTGCCATCTCTACCAGTTCCGGGACTAGCGGGTACAATGAGCAGTTCTTC CAISTSSGTSGYNEQFF
. many TRBJ1-5 TRBV28 TGTGCCAGCAGTTTAATCGCAGGGAATCAGCCCCAGCATTTT CASSLIAGNQPQHF
TRBD1 many TRBJ2-1 TRBV24-1 TGTGCCACCAGTGATCAGAAAGGGGGCAGCTCCTACAATGAGCAGTTCTTC CATSDQKGGSSYNEQFF
. many TRBJ1-3 TRBV2 TGTGCCAGCAGCCCCTTTCTGGGGGCTGGAAACACCATATATTTT CASSPFLGAGNTIYF
TRBD2 few TRBJ2-5 TRBV12-3/TRBV12-4 TGTGCCAGCAGTTTCGGGACTAGCGGGGCGACCCAGTACTTC CASSFGTSGATQYF
. . TRBJ1-1 TRBV2 TGTGCCAGCAGCCATGCGAGGAGTGACACTGAAGCTTTCTTT CASSHARSDTEAFF
. . TRBJ2-7 TRBV12-3/TRBV12-4 TGTGCCAGGTTGGACCAACTAAAGGGGGAGCAGTACTTC CARLDQLKGEQYF
. many TRBJ1-6 TRBV6-1 TGTGCCAGCAGTGAGGTTTATAAGGATGCCCCCCTCCACTTT CASSEVYKDAPLHF